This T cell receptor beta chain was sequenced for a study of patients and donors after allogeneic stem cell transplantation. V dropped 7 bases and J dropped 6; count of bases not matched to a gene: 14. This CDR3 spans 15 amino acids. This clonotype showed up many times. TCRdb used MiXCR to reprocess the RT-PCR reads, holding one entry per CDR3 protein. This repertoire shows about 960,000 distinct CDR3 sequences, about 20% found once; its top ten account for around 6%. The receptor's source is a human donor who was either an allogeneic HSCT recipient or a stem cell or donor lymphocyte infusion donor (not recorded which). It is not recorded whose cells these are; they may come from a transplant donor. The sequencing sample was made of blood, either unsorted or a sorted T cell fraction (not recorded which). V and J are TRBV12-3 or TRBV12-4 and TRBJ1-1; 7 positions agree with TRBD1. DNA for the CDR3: TGTGCCAGCACAACAGGGGAGGGGGGCAGTCCTGAAGCTTTCTTT. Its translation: CASTTGEGGSPEAFF.